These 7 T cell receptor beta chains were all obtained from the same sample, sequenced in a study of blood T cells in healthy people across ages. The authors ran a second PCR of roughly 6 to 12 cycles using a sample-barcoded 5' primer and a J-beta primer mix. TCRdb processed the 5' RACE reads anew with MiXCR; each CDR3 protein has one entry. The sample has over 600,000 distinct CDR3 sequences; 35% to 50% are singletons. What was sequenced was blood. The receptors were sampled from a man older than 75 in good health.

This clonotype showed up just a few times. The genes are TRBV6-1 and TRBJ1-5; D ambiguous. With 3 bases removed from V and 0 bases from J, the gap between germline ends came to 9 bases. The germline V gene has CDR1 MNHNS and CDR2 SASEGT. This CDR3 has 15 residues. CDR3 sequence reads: CASSELNYSNQPQHF. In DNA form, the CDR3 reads TGTGCCAGCAGTGAGCTAAATTATAGCAATCAGCCCCAGCATTTT.

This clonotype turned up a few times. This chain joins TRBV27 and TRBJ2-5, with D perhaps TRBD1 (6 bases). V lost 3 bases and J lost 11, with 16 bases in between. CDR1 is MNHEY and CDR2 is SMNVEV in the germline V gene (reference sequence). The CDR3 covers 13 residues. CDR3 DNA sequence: TGTGCCAGCAGTTTTTCACAGGGTCTTGAGCAGTACTTC. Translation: CASSFSQGLEQYF.

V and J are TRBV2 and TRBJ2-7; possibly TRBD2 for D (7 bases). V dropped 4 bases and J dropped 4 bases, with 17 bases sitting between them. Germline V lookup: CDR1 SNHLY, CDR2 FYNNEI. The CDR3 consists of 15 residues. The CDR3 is CASSGGTGGSYEQYF. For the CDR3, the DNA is TGTGCCAGCAGTGGCGGGACGGGGGGCTCGTACGAGCAGTACTTC.

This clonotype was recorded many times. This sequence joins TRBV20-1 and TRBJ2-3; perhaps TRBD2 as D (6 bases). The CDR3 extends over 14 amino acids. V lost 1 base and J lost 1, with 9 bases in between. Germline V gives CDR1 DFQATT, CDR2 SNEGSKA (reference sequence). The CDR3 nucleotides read TGCAGTGCTAGAGTTTGGGAGGGCACAGATACGCAGTATTTT. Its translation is CSARVWEGTDTQYF.

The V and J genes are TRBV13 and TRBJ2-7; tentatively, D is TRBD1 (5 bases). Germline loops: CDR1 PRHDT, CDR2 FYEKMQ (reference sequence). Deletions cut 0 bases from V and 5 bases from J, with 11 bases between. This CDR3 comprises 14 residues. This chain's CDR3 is CASSLGRVTDEQYF. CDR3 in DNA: TGTGCCAGCAGCTTAGGCAGGGTGACGGACGAGCAGTACTTC. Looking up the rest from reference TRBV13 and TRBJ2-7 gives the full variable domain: AAGVIQSPRHLIKEKRETATLKCYPIPRHDTVYWYQQGPGQDPQFLISFYEKMQSDKGSIPDRFSAQQFSDYHSELNMSSLELGDSALYFCASSLGRVTDEQYFGPGTRLTVT.

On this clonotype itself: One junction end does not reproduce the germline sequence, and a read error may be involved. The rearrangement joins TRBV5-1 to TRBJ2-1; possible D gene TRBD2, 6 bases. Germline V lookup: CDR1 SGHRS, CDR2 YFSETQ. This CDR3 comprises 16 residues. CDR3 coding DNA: TGCGCCAGCAGCTGGGTAGGGGACTCCTCCTACAAGGAGCAGTTCTTC. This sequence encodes CASSWVGDSSYKEQFF.

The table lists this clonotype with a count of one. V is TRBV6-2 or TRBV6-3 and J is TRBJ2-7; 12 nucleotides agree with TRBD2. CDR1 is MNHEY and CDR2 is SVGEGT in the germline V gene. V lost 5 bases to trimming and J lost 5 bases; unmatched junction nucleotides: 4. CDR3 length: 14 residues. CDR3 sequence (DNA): TGTGCCAGCAGTCCGACTAGCGGGAGTAACGAGCAGTACTTC. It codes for CASSPTSGSNEQYF.